The next 30 T cell receptor beta chains were all read from a single sample in a study of post-analysis software for immune sequencing data (dated by TCRdb to about 2015). What the work shows at the level of the full study, not this receptor alone: Several TRBV segments, including TRBV5-6, TRBV5-1 and TRBV20-1, were significantly more frequent in patients than controls.

No antigen is known for these receptors. The library was prepared using PCR. Sequencer: Illumina HiSeq 2500. To reduce PCR and sequencing biases, unique molecular identifiers were incorporated into the TCR beta cDNA libraries. Using fastp at Q25 and MiXCR, TCRdb reprocessed the public reads and kept productive beta chains. Rows with one shared CDR3 protein collapse into an entry with the most common genes and DNA. Here the sample has about 810,000 distinct CDR3 sequences; 53% occur a single time. The ten largest clones represent 4.6% of the sample. Material: blood. Every receptor here comes from a girl aged 10-17 years with multiple sclerosis.

The chain is built from TRBV10-3 and TRBJ2-5, with TRBD1 matching over 7 bases. Germline loops: CDR1 ENHRY, CDR2 SYGVKD. The CDR3 runs 15 residues. V shed 4 bases and J 4 bases; nucleotides not matched to a gene: 9. The DNA for the CDR3 is TGTGCCATCAGTGGGAAAAGGACAGGTCCAGAGACCCAGTACTTC. Translated: CAISGKRTGPETQYF.

This chain connects TRBV5-1 to TRBJ2-4; D not certain. Germline V gene data show CDR1 as SGHRS and CDR2 as YFSETQ. Trimming left V 4 bases short and J 0 bases short, with 17 bases between. This CDR3 contains 17 residues. This chain's CDR3 is CASSRSQRNLAKNIQYF. The CDR3 coding sequence is TGCGCCAGCAGCAGATCTCAGAGGAACCTAGCCAAAAACATTCAGTACTTC. The complete variable domain, with remaining parts taken from reference TRBV5-1 and TRBJ2-4, reads KAGVTQTPRYLIKTRGQQVTLSCSPISGHRSVSWYQQTPGQGLQFLFEYFSETQRNKGNFPGRFSGRQFSNSRSEMNVSTLELGDSALYLCASSRSQRNLAKNIQYFGAGTRLSVL.

V gene TRBV6-4 combines with J gene TRBJ2-2, with TRBD2 matching 8 bases. Germline CDR1 and CDR2: MRHNA and SNTAGT. Losses at the gene ends were 6 bases for V and 6 bases for J; bases not matched to a gene: 6. This CDR3 is built from 14 residues. The CDR3 DNA reads as TGTGCCAGCAGCCCAGCGGGAGAAGCCGGGGAGCTGTTTTTT. Translated: CASSPAGEAGELFF.

V and J are TRBV29-1 and TRBJ2-5, with D perhaps TRBD2 (5 bases). The CDR3 loop spans 13 amino acids. Germline CDR1 reads SQVTM; CDR2 reads ANQGSEA. V lost 5 bases and J lost 2, with 12 bases in between. The CDR3 region is CSVFRGRQETQYF. The DNA for the CDR3 is TGCAGCGTTTTTCGCGGGCGGCAAGAGACCCAGTACTTC.

A word on this clonotype: A clone one base away is much larger, so this may be a read error. This chain connects TRBV7-9 to TRBJ2-7; 9 bases line up with TRBD2. Germline values: CDR1 SEHNR, CDR2 FQNEAQ (reference sequence). This CDR3 has 16 residues. V lost 2 bases and J lost 7; bases outside the gene matches: 12. DNA for the CDR3: TGTGCCAGCAGCTTAAGCTTAGCGGGAGTGAACAATGAGCAGTACTTC. Its translation is CASSLSLAGVNNEQYF.

The chain carries TRBV6-1 and TRBJ2-5; the D gene is possibly TRBD1 (5 bases). The V end lost 3 bases, the J end lost 3 bases, and 14 bases lay between the germline ends. The CDR3 consists of 15 residues. The V gene's germline CDR1 is MNHNS and CDR2 SASEGT. The CDR3: CASSEFQGRKETQYF. CDR3 DNA sequence: TGTGCCAGCAGTGAGTTTCAGGGCAGAAAAGAGACCCAGTACTTC.

The rearrangement links TRBV4-1 to TRBJ2-7; D is undetermined. V was trimmed by 2 bases and J by 2 bases, leaving 10 bases between them. This CDR3 has 14 residues. The germline CDR1 and CDR2 sequences are MGHRA and YSYEKL. The DNA of the CDR3 is TGCGCCAGCAGCCAAACGGAGAACGCCTACGAGCAGTACTTC. Protein sequence: CASSQTENAYEQYF.

The V gene is TRBV14, the J gene TRBJ2-1, with D maybe TRBD1 (5 bases). The CDR3 runs 17 residues. With 4 bases removed from V and 0 bases from J, the gap between germline ends came to 16 bases. Germline loops: CDR1 SGHDN, CDR2 FVKESK. This CDR3 reads CASSLRTFTSSYNEQFF. The DNA for the CDR3 is TGTGCCAGCAGCCTCAGGACATTTACGAGCTCCTACAATGAGCAGTTCTTC.

This clonotype was counted between two and nine times. A clone one base away is much larger, so this may be a read error. This chain uses TRBV20-1 with TRBJ2-3; no firm D call. This CDR3 region has 13 residues. Germline assignment: CDR1 DFQATT and CDR2 SNEGSKA (reference sequence). The V end lost 0 bases, the J end lost 4 bases, and 8 bases lay between the germline ends. The CDR3 sequence: CSAREASADTQYF. The CDR3 DNA follows: TGCAGTGCTAGAGAGGCGAGCGCAGATACGCAGTATTTT.

The rearrangement links TRBV6-5 to TRBJ1-1, with D hard to call. Trimming pared 1 base from V and 5 bases from J, leaving 8 bases between. The germline V gene has CDR1 MNHEY and CDR2 SVGAGI. The CDR3 totals 13 residues. CDR3 sequence reads: CASSYFSRTEAFF. CDR3 nucleotides: TGTGCCAGCAGTTACTTCTCGCGGACTGAAGCTTTCTTT.

CDR3: CSAREQGISYNEQFF. CDR3 bases: TGCAGTGCTAGGGAACAGGGAATCTCCTACAATGAGCAGTTCTTC. This sequence joins TRBV20-1 and TRBJ2-1, with D perhaps matching TRBD1 (6 bases). Germline lookup yields CDR1 DFQATT and CDR2 SNEGSKA (reference sequence). This CDR3 has 15 residues. The V and J ends lost 3 bases and 0 bases respectively, with 12 bases between them.

This chain uses TRBV24-1 with TRBJ2-7; 11 bases fit TRBD1. The J call is uncertain, as TRBJ2-5 better fits the DNA end. There are 16 residues in the CDR3. CDR1 and CDR2 from the germline V gene are KGHDR and SFDVKD. CDR3 sequence reads: CATSDPGQGVGETQYF. CDR3 coding DNA: TGTGCCACCAGTGATCCGGGACAGGGGGTAGGAGAGACCCAGTACTTC.

The V call is TRBV4-2, the J call TRBJ2-6, with a possible D match to TRBD1 (5 bases). The CDR3 has 17 residues. V lost 3 bases to trimming and J lost 2 bases, with 14 bases between them. Germline loops: CDR1 LGHNA, CDR2 YNFKEQ. The CDR3 spells CASSHPLREPGANVLTF. CDR3 in DNA: TGTGCCAGCAGCCATCCCCTCAGGGAACCTGGGGCCAACGTCCTGACTTTC.

This chain joins TRBV9 and TRBJ2-7; D uncertain. Germline lookup yields CDR1 SGDLS and CDR2 YYNGEE. The CDR3 contains 16 residues. V was trimmed by 3 bases and J by 3 bases, leaving 19 bases between them. The CDR3 DNA follows: TGTGCCAGCAGCGAAGGGTCCCCGATTGATGTCTACGAGCAGTACTTC. It is translated as CASSEGSPIDVYEQYF.

The chain carries TRBV29-1 and TRBJ1-2; D ambiguous. The CDR3 is 17 amino acids. Per germline, CDR1 SQVTM and CDR2 ANQGSEA. V dropped 0 bases and J dropped 3 bases, with 20 bases sitting between them. The CDR3 sequence is CSVEDPALGWTHYGYTF. The CDR3 nucleotides are TGCAGCGTTGAAGATCCGGCTCTCGGATGGACCCACTATGGCTACACCTTC.

The V gene is TRBV4-1, the J gene TRBJ2-1; TRBD1 matches 9 bases. CDR1 MGHRA and CDR2 YSYEKL come from the germline V gene. CDR3 length: 13 amino acids. Trimming removed 4 bases from V and 8 bases from J; junction bases left unmatched: 3. In DNA, the CDR3 is TGCGCCAGCAGCCCGCGACAGGGGGATGAGCAGTTCTTC. The encoded protein is CASSPRQGDEQFF.

This clonotype turned up a few times. The V and J genes are TRBV12-3 or TRBV12-4 and TRBJ2-1; unclear D gene. The V end lost 4 bases, the J end lost 4 bases, and 8 bases lay between the germline ends. This CDR3 has 13 residues. CDR3 bases: TGTGCCAGCAGTTCCCGGGTTTACAATGAGCAGTTCTTC. It encodes CASSSRVYNEQFF.

This chain's CDR3 is CSAMDGTDYGYTF. The CDR3, as DNA: TGCAGTGCTATGGACGGGACGGACTATGGCTACACCTTC. V and J are TRBV20-1 and TRBJ1-2, with TRBD1 as a possible D gene (5 bases). CDR1 and CDR2 from the germline V gene are DFQATT and SNEGSKA (reference sequence). CDR3 length equals 13 residues. Trimming took off 4 bases at V and 3 bases at J, with 12 bases between the two ends.

This sequence joins TRBV7-9 and TRBJ2-2; TRBD2 matches 14 bases. There are 16 residues in the CDR3. The ends lost 5 bases at V and 6 bases at J; junction bases unmatched: 5. Germline V gene data show CDR1 as SEHNR and CDR2 as FQNEAQ (reference sequence). The CDR3 spells CASSDGLAGGSGELFF. The CDR3 coding sequence is TGTGCCAGCAGCGACGGACTAGCGGGAGGCTCCGGGGAGCTGTTTTTT.

At least ten counts were recorded for this clonotype. V gene TRBV20-1 combines with J gene TRBJ2-5; D is possibly TRBD2 (6 bases). V gave up 4 bases and J gave up 2 bases, with 14 bases separating them. The CDR3 length is 14 residues. Germline lookup yields CDR1 DFQATT and CDR2 SNEGSKA (reference sequence). In DNA, the CDR3 is TGCAGTGCTAAATCCGGAGGGGTACAAGAGACCCAGTACTTC. It translates to CSAKSGGVQETQYF.

This chain joins TRBV4-1 and TRBJ2-1; D is unresolved. Trimming shortened V by 0 bases and J by 4 bases, and 10 bases separated the two germline ends. CDR3 size: 15 residues. Germline V gene sequence: CDR1 MGHRA, CDR2 YSYEKL. The CDR3, as DNA: TGCGCCAGCAGCCAAGATAGCCCTAGTTACAATGAGCAGTTCTTC. It codes for CASSQDSPSYNEQFF.

The V call is TRBV5-1, the J call TRBJ2-3; TRBD2 agrees at 8 bases. The germline V gene encodes CDR1 SGHRS and CDR2 YFSETQ. CDR3 size: 16 residues. The trim removed 4 bases at V and 1 base at J, leaving 8 bases unmatched. The CDR3 is CASSLGAGARTDTQYF. The CDR3 region has the DNA TGCGCCAGCAGCCTGGGAGCGGGGGCCCGCACAGATACGCAGTATTTT.

In this sample, this clonotype turned up a few times. The gene calls are TRBV7-3 and TRBJ2-5; D unresolved. V shed 0 bases and J shed 3 bases, with 5 bases lying between them. CDR3 length: 13 amino acids. CDR1 is SGHTA and CDR2 is FQGTGA in the germline V gene. CDR3 sequence (DNA): TGTGCCAGCAGCTTAACCAGCGAAGAGACCCAGTACTTC. Its protein product is CASSLTSEETQYF.

This chain connects TRBV15 to TRBJ2-5; TRBD1 matches at 7 bases. This CDR3 region has 14 residues. The V gene end was trimmed by 1 base and the J gene end by 4 bases; junction bases not matched to a gene: 3. Germline CDR1 and CDR2: LNHNV and YYDKDF (reference sequence). The CDR3 sequence: CATSRGQGIETQYF. CDR3 bases: TGTGCCACCAGCAGAGGACAGGGTATAGAGACCCAGTACTTC. The full variable domain, its missing parts supplied by reference TRBV15 and TRBJ2-5, is DAMVIQNPRYQVTQFGKPVTLSCSQTLNHNVMYWYQQKSSQAPKLLFHYYDKDFNNEADTPDNFQSRRPNTSFCFLDIRSPGLGDTAMYLCATSRGQGIETQYFGPGTRLLVL.

The chain employs TRBV30 and TRBJ1-4, with TRBD1 as a possible D gene (6 bases). The CDR3 has 15 amino acids. V was clipped by 0 bases and J by 4 bases, with 12 bases between them. The germline CDR1 and CDR2 sequences are GTSNPN and SVGIG (reference sequence). CDR3 in DNA: TGTGCCTGGAGTGTTAGTACAGGGATTAATGAAAAACTGTTTTTT. It codes for CAWSVSTGINEKLFF.

The chain recombines TRBV12-3 or TRBV12-4 with TRBJ2-7; TRBD2 aligns across 9 bases. The CDR3 is made up of 13 amino acids. With V trimmed by 6 bases and J by 2 bases, 2 bases remained unmatched. The CDR3 loop reads CASSSSGTYEQYF. The CDR3, as DNA: TGTGCCAGCAGCTCTAGCGGGACCTACGAGCAGTACTTC.

This chain uses TRBV5-1 with TRBJ2-3, with D possibly matching TRBD1 (7 bases). The V and J ends lost 4 bases and 7 bases respectively, with 19 bases between them. Germline CDR1 SGHRS, CDR2 YFSETQ. CDR3 length: 15 residues. The CDR3 sequence: CASSRIFRGEHTQYF. The DNA of the CDR3 is TGCGCCAGCAGCCGGATCTTCAGGGGGGAGCATACGCAGTATTTT.

This sequence joins TRBV7-9 and TRBJ2-7; 11 bases are shared with TRBD2. Per the germline V gene, CDR1 is SEHNR and CDR2 is FQNEAQ (reference sequence). Trimming took 1 base from V and 5 from J; bases not matched to a gene: 10. The CDR3 runs to 17 residues. CDR3 sequence reads: CASSLGLAGGRIHEQYF. The CDR3 DNA reads as TGTGCCAGCAGCTTAGGGCTAGCGGGAGGTCGGATCCACGAGCAGTACTTC.

The count of this clonotype is one. V is TRBV2 and J is TRBJ2-2, with a possible D match to TRBD1 (6 bases). From germline, CDR1 is SNHLY and CDR2 FYNNEI. V lost 7 bases and J lost 5, with 14 bases in between. This CDR3 contains 14 residues. The CDR3 DNA follows: TGTGCCAGCAATCTACAGGGACCAACCGGGGAGCTGTTTTTT. As protein: CASNLQGPTGELFF.

This chain joins TRBV29-1 and TRBJ2-1; D possibly corresponds to TRBD2 (7 bases). V lost 6 bases and J lost 5, with 17 bases in between. The CDR3 has 14 amino acids. Per germline, CDR1 SQVTM and CDR2 ANQGSEA. The CDR3 nucleotides read TGCAGCGTCGGAGTGTGGGGGGGCCACAATGAGCAGTTCTTC. Residues: CSVGVWGGHNEQFF.